The 9 T cell receptor beta chains listed next were all sequenced from one sample in a study of shared clonotypes between healthy human individuals. The data were produced by immunoSEQ multiplex PCR, yet TCRdb's version contains in-frame clones alone and is incomplete. Here the sample spans around 2,000,000 clones, roughly 95% being singletons. The sequenced material came from naive CD4+ T cells sorted from blood. Subset given: CD45RA+ positively selected. The receptors derive from a man between 18 and 29 years old in good health.

The chain uses TRBV2 and TRBJ2-3; D gene uncertain. Looked up from germline, CDR1 is SNHLY and CDR2 is FYNNEI. The CDR3 spans 15 residues. V lost 5 bases, J lost 3 bases, and 15 bases lay in between. DNA of the CDR3: TGTGCCAGCAGTCCCGGACCCCTACGTACAGATACGCAGTATTTT. Its protein product is CASSPGPLRTDTQYF.

This clone was observed a handful of times. The rearrangement joins TRBV5-5 to TRBJ1-6, with D possibly being TRBD1 (5 bases). Germline V CDR1 and CDR2: SGHKS, YYEKEE (reference sequence). V was clipped by 1 base and J by 7 bases, with 9 bases between them. This CDR3 has 14 amino acids. CDR3 region: CASSLWDGNSPLHF. The CDR3 bases are TGTGCCAGCAGCTTGTGGGACGGCAATTCACCCCTCCACTTT.

This chain connects TRBV28 to TRBJ2-7, with TRBD2 as a possible D gene (6 bases). The CDR3 extends over 14 amino acids. V was trimmed by 7 bases and J by 3 bases, leaving 16 bases between them. The germline CDR1 and CDR2 sequences are MDHEN and SYDVKM. The CDR3 loop is CASTSPGRDYEQYF. DNA for the CDR3: TGTGCCAGCACCTCCCCGGGGCGGGACTACGAGCAGTACTTC.

The chain couples TRBV5-1 to TRBJ2-7; 10 bases align to TRBD2. Germline V gene lookup returns CDR1 SGHRS and CDR2 YFSETQ. V trimming: 0 bases; J trimming: 2 bases; junction bases outside the gene matches: 5. The CDR3 is 16 residues long. The CDR3 bases are TGCGCCAGCAGCTTGGGCGCTAGCGGGAGCACCTACGAGCAGTACTTC. It specifies CASSLGASGSTYEQYF.

The DNA for the CDR3 is TGTGCCAGCAGTCGACAGACCTCTGGGGCCAACGTCCTGACTTTC. Translating gives CASSRQTSGANVLTF. The chain uses TRBV6-5 and TRBJ2-6, with TRBD1 as a possible D gene (5 bases). V lost 5 bases and J 0 bases, leaving 8 bases between the germline ends. In germline, CDR1 is MNHEY, CDR2 SVGAGI. The length of the CDR3 is 15 residues.

The rearrangement uses TRBV7-2 and TRBJ1-2; tentatively, D is TRBD1 (6 bases). V shed 5 bases and J shed 3 bases, with 16 bases lying between them. Germline CDR1 is SGHTA and CDR2 is FQGNSA. The CDR3 covers 15 residues. CDR3 sequence reads: CASSAGQTRDYGYTF. DNA of the CDR3: TGTGCCAGCAGCGCCGGACAGACAAGGGACTATGGCTACACCTTC.

V gene TRBV7-9 combines with J gene TRBJ1-5; unclear D gene. Germline V lookup: CDR1 SEHNR, CDR2 FQNEAQ (reference sequence). This CDR3 has 15 amino acids. V was trimmed by 1 base and J by 0 bases, leaving 7 bases between them. The CDR3 DNA is TGTGCCAGCAGCTTAGGGGCGGTTAGCAATCAGCCCCAGCATTTT. Encoded protein: CASSLGAVSNQPQHF. Combining the CDR3 with reference TRBV7-9 and TRBJ1-5 gives the whole variable domain DTGVSQNPRHKITKRGQNVTFRCDPISEHNRLYWYRQTLGQGPEFLTYFQNEAQLEKSRLLSDRFSAERPKGSFSTLEIQRTEQGDSAMYLCASSLGAVSNQPQHFGDGTRLSIL.

The genes are TRBV7-6 and TRBJ2-1, with D unresolved. Trimming took off 3 bases at V and 8 bases at J, with 11 bases between the two ends. The CDR3 is made up of 13 amino acids. In germline, CDR1 is SGHVS, CDR2 FNYEAQ. The CDR3 coding sequence is TGTGCCAGCAGCTTGCAGTCGAACTATGAGCAGTTCTTC. Amino acid sequence: CASSLQSNYEQFF.

The gene calls are TRBV10-3 and TRBJ2-7; 8 positions agree with TRBD2. V was clipped by 8 bases and J by 5 bases; unmatched bases: 8. The CDR3 extends over 13 amino acids. Germline V gene data show CDR1 as ENHRY and CDR2 as SYGVKD. The CDR3 region has the DNA TGTGCCATCGCCCCGGGACTAGGAGACGAGCAGTACTTC. It encodes CAIAPGLGDEQYF.